Presented here are 17 T cell receptor beta chains from one specimen sequenced in a study of regulatory T cells in long-lasting Graves disease. Arm-PCR of CDR3 regions and iRepertoire HTBI primers were used to build TCR beta libraries. One entry per CDR3 protein results from TCRdb running MiXCR on the multiplex PCR reads. The sample consists of approximately 400,000 distinct CDR3 sequences, 12% of them appearing once. Time point in this sample: newly diagnosed GD, antithyroid drugs for less than 3 months. PBMC RNA was the source of the TCR library. These data also featured in a second study, about T cells in Graves' hyperthyroidism and ophthalmopathy.

The input for sequencing was peripheral blood mononuclear cells (PBMCs), taken at new diagnosis, from a patient treated with antithyroid drugs. The receptors stem from a woman aged 18-29 years with Graves disease.

This clonotype was seen at least ten times. The chain is built from TRBV20-1 and TRBJ1-5; no reliable D call. Germline V CDR1 and CDR2: DFQATT, SNEGSKA (reference sequence). Trimming removed 4 bases at V and 9 bases at J, with 13 bases between. This CDR3 region has 12 residues. Written as DNA, the CDR3 is TGCAGTGCTATCCGGGGATCTGCGCCCCAGCATTTT. Protein product: CSAIRGSAPQHF.

This clonotype was picked up one time. A read error may produce the germline difference seen at one junction end. The gene calls are TRBV5-1 and TRBJ1-1; D perhaps matches TRBD1 (6 bases). Germline CDR1 SGHRS, CDR2 YFSETQ. This CDR3 is built from 17 residues. The CDR3 nucleotides are TGCGCCAGCAGCTTGGGGCCCCGGGGGGGCCCGAACACTGAAGCTTTATTT. The encoded protein is CASSLGPRGGPNTEALF.

This clonotype was detected only a few times. One end of the junction fails to match germline, which may point to a read error. The gene calls are TRBV30 and TRBJ2-3; no clear D. CDR1 is GTSNPN and CDR2 is SVGIG in the germline V gene (reference sequence). This CDR3 region has 11 residues. CDR3: CAWGVTDTQYF. The DNA of the CDR3 is TGTGCCTGGGGTGTGACAGATACGCAGTATTTT.

This clonotype occurred many times. V usage is TRBV6-5 and J usage is TRBJ2-1, with D perhaps matching TRBD2 (6 bases). CDR3 size: 17 residues. Trimming took 0 bases from V and 3 from J, leaving 15 bases between them. The germline CDR1 and CDR2 sequences are MNHEY and SVGAGI. CDR3 in DNA: TGTGCCAGCAGTTACTCTCGAGGGAGGCATCGCTACAATGAGCAGTTCTTC. Translated: CASSYSRGRHRYNEQFF.

As concerns this clonotype: With a much larger clone just one base away, this may be a read error. V and J are TRBV4-3 and TRBJ1-1, with D possibly TRBD1 on 6 matching bases. Germline CDR1 LGHNA, CDR2 YSLEER. V lost 3 bases, J lost 11 bases, and 16 bases lay in between. The CDR3 extends over 13 amino acids. The CDR3 nucleotides read TGCGCCAGCAGCCATCTAACGGCAGGGGTGGCTTTCTTT. The encoded protein is CASSHLTAGVAFF.

This clonotype was detected many times. This chain joins TRBV13 and TRBJ2-7, with TRBD2 matching 12 bases. The CDR3 spans 17 residues. V was pared by 2 bases and J by 0 bases, with 5 bases of the junction left unmatched. Germline V gives CDR1 PRHDT, CDR2 FYEKMQ (reference sequence). The CDR3 sequence is CASSLRLAGDDSYEQYF. CDR3 sequence (DNA): TGTGCCAGCAGCTTACGACTAGCGGGAGACGACTCCTACGAGCAGTACTTC.

This clonotype was seen ten or more times. The chain joins TRBV5-1 to TRBJ1-2; D gene uncertain. The CDR3 loop spans 14 amino acids. V lost 4 bases and J 5 bases, leaving 15 bases between the germline ends. Per the germline V gene, CDR1 is SGHRS and CDR2 is YFSETQ. As DNA, the CDR3 is TGCGCCAGCAGCCTGGACCTGACCGGATATGGCTACACCTTC. Translating it yields CASSLDLTGYGYTF.

J is TRBJ2-1 and V is TRBV7-9, with D perhaps matching TRBD2 (5 bases). The V gene lost 2 bases and the J gene lost 4 bases, with 15 bases spanning the gap. This CDR3 is built from 16 residues. Germline assignment: CDR1 SEHNR and CDR2 FQNEAQ (reference sequence). The CDR3 spells CASSLIHGKKYNEQFF. CDR3 nucleotides: TGTGCCAGCAGCTTAATACACGGGAAGAAATACAATGAGCAGTTCTTC.

This clonotype has at least ten counts. The genes are TRBV7-9 and TRBJ2-5, with TRBD1 as a possible D gene (6 bases). The CDR3 loop spans 15 amino acids. The germline V gene encodes CDR1 SEHNR and CDR2 FQNEAQ (reference sequence). Trimming cost V 2 bases and J 1 base, with 11 bases left between them. The CDR3 reads CASSLLLGAQETQYF. DNA of the CDR3: TGTGCCAGCAGCTTATTGTTGGGGGCCCAAGAGACCCAGTACTTC.

In this sample, this clonotype turned up many times. The chain joins TRBV7-9 to TRBJ2-5; TRBD1 matches 9 bases. This CDR3 contains 14 residues. From germline, CDR1 is SEHNR and CDR2 FQNEAQ (reference sequence). V gave up 4 bases and J gave up 4 bases; unmatched junction bases: 4. For the CDR3, the DNA is TGTGCCAGCAGCTCCGGACAGGGGCGAGAGACCCAGTACTTC. This gives the protein CASSSGQGRETQYF.

A word on this clonotype: This may stem from a read error, because a much larger clone lies one nucleotide away. The J gene is TRBJ2-5, the V gene TRBV30, with D possibly matching TRBD2 (5 bases). The V end was cut by 6 bases, the J end by 6 bases, with 11 bases between. The germline V gene encodes CDR1 GTSNPN and CDR2 SVGIG (reference sequence). The CDR3 spans 11 residues. The CDR3 DNA sequence: TGTGCCTGCTTCAGAGGGCAGACCCAGTACTTC. Its translation: CACFRGQTQYF.

This clonotype was counted many times. The chain has TRBV20-1 and TRBJ2-1; 9 bases are a match to TRBD2. This CDR3 spans 15 amino acids. Trimming cost V 1 base and J 8 bases; bases outside gene matches: 9. Looked up from germline, CDR1 is DFQATT and CDR2 is SNEGSKA (reference sequence). The DNA of the CDR3 is TGCAGTGCTAGAGTGGCGGGAGGGCCTAGGGATGAGCAGTTCTTC. This gives the protein CSARVAGGPRDEQFF.

This clonotype was seen at least ten times. The gene calls are TRBV11-2 and TRBJ1-2; D unresolved. Trimming stripped 0 bases from V and 7 bases from J, with 9 bases between. The CDR3 totals 13 residues. Germline V gene lookup returns CDR1 SGHAT and CDR2 FQNNGV. The CDR3 DNA reads TGTGCCAGCAGCTTAGATCTGAGGGTTGGCTACACCTTC. Protein sequence: CASSLDLRVGYTF.

This clonotype was counted ten times or more. This chain links TRBV6-1 with TRBJ1-1; TRBD1 aligns across 8 bases. CDR1 and CDR2 (germline): MNHNS, SASEGT. V shed 6 bases and J 1 base; nucleotides not matched to a gene: 10. The CDR3 is made up of 16 amino acids. The CDR3 DNA is TGTGCCAGCAGGAAGACCGGGACAGGAGCGAACACTGAAGCTTTCTTT. It codes for CASRKTGTGANTEAFF.

The chain links TRBV9 to TRBJ2-7; D might be TRBD1 or TRBD2, each matching 5 bases. CDR3 length: 14 amino acids. Germline V gene data show CDR1 as SGDLS and CDR2 as YYNGEE. Trimming cost V 3 bases and J 3 bases, with 13 bases left between them. CDR3 region: CASSASGPNYEQYF. The CDR3 DNA is TGTGCCAGCAGCGCTTCGGGGCCCAACTACGAGCAGTACTTC.

This clonotype has a count of ten or more. The chain links TRBV19 to TRBJ2-1; 7 bases agree with TRBD2. With 5 bases clipped from V and 13 bases from J, the junction kept 11 bases outside the gene matches. Germline V gene lookup returns CDR1 LNHDA and CDR2 SQIVND (reference sequence). The CDR3 spans 13 residues. The CDR3 reads CASSPQTSAYQFF. CDR3 coding DNA: TGTGCCAGTAGTCCTCAAACTAGCGCATACCAGTTCTTC. The whole variable domain, remainder taken from reference TRBV19 and TRBJ2-1, is DGGITQSPKYLFRKEGQNVTLSCEQNLNHDAMYWYRQDPGQGLRLIYYSQIVNDFQKGDIAEGYSVSREKKESFPLTVTSAQKNPTAFYLCASSPQTSAYQFFGPGTRLTVL.

At least ten counts were recorded for this clonotype. V usage is TRBV7-9 and J usage is TRBJ2-5; D perhaps matches TRBD2 (6 bases). Trimming pared 4 bases from V and 4 bases from J, leaving 13 bases between. Germline V gene sequence: CDR1 SEHNR, CDR2 FQNEAQ (reference sequence). The length of the CDR3 is 14 residues. The CDR3 DNA follows: TGTGCCAGCAGCTACCCGGGACTCTTAGAGACCCAGTACTTC. Translation: CASSYPGLLETQYF.